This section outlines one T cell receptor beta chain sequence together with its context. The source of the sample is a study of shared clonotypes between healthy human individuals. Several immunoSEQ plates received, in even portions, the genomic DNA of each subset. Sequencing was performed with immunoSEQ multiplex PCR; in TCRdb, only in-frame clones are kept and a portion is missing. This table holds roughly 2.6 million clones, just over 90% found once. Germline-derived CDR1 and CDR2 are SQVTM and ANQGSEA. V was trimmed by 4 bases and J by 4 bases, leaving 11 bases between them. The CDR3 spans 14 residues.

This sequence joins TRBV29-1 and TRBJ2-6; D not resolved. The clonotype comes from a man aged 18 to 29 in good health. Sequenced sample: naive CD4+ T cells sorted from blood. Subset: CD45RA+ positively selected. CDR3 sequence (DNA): TGCAGCGTTGCCATCGAGCCCGGGGCCAACGTCCTGACTTTC. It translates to CSVAIEPGANVLTF.